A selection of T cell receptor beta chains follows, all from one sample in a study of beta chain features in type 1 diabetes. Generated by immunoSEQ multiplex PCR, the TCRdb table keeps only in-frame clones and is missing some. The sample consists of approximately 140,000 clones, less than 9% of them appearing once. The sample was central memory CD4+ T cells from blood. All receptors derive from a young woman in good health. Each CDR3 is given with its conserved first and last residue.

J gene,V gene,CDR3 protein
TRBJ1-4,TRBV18,CASSPTRNEKLFF
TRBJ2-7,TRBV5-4,CASSAQGEQYF
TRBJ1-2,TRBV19,CASSTRQGAKFGYTF
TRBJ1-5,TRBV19,CASTDRLQPQHF
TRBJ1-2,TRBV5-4,CASSQIQLGGYTF
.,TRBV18,CASSPSDRGDEQYF
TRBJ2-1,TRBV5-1,CASSLSGISYNEQFF
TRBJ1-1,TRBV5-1,CASSTGTSNTEAFF
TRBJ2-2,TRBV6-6,CASSYRSGGTGELFF
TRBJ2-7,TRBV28,CASRLTSGSYEQYF
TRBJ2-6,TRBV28,CASTAGTGANVLTF
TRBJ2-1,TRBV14,CASSRGRGSLDDEQFF
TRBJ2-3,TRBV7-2,CASSPGQSPPDTQYF
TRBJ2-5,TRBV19,CASTQQGAGTQYF
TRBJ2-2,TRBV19,CASSIAVNTGELFF
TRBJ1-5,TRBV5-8,CASSGTGTGFQPQHF
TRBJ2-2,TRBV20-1,CSATGDRELFF
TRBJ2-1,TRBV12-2,CASRLSYHNEQFF
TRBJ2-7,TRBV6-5,CASSYGRWGYEQYF
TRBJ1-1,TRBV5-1,CASSHTGGTIAFF
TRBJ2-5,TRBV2,CASTTEGGMETQYF
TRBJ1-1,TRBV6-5,CASSPHDRARSEAFF
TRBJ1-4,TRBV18,CASSPSTGGKGEKLFF
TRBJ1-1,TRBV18,CASSPSQGRTEAFF
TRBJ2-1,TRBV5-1,CASSQGRDEQFF
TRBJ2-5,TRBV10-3,CAIRAPDQETQYF
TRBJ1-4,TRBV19,CASSPGQARGGEKLFF
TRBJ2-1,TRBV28,CASTQGPYNEQFF
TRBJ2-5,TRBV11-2,CASSLGSLAAETQYF
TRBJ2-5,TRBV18,CASSPLLRTGGAETQYF
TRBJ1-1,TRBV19,CASSNPAVNTEAFF
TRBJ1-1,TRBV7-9,CASSPNLGMNTEAFF
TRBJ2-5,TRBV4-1,CASSLRRVGETQYF
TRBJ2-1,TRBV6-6,CASRDPGLAQNEQFF
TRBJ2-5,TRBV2,CASKQGGGETQYF
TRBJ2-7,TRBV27,CASSFLSGSSYEQYF
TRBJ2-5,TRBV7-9,CASSKAGGQETQYF
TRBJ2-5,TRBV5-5,CASSRAGLAGGETQYF
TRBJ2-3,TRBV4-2,CASSQGSSGFADTQYF
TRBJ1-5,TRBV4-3,CASSQDMFRPNQPQHF
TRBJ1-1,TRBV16,CASSQGQGSFMNTEAFF
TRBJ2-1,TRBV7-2,CASSGSGTVSYNEQFF
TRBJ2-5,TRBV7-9,CASSLTLVRAGETQYF
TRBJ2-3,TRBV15,CATSPPWTGGSDTQYF
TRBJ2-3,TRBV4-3,CASSQDGGQPFTDTQYF
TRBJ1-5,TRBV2,CATQGFDSNQPQHF
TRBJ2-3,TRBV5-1,CASSSLARGTDTQYF
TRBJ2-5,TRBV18,CASSPTGQQETQYF
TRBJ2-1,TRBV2,CASSVQGASGDEQFF
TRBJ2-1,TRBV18,CASSLGQGIYNEQFF